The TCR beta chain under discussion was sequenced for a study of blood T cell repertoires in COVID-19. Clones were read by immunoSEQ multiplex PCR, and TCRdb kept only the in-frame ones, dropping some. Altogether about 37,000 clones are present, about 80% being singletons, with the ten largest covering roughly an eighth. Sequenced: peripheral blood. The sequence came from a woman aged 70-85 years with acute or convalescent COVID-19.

This CDR3 is CSVEGRGREQYF. CDR3 in DNA: TGCAGCGTTGAAGGCAGGGGCCGCGAGCAGTACTTC. The genes are TRBV29-1 and TRBJ2-7; D is possibly TRBD1 (6 bases). The germline V gene encodes CDR1 SQVTM and CDR2 ANQGSEA. The V and J ends lost 1 base and 6 bases respectively, with 10 bases between them. CDR3 size: 12 residues.